Listed here are 2 T cell receptor beta chains from one sample, sequenced in a study of cytomegalovirus exposure and HLA in healthy donors. PCR employed 60 Vbeta and 13 Jbeta primers. Assay used: immunoSEQ multiplex PCR; TCRdb lists only in-frame clones, some missing. This table holds approximately 210,000 clones, approximately 86% found once. The sample was PBMCs. The receptor source for this set is a woman aged 18-30 years in good health and CMV-seronegative.

The chain employs TRBV6-4 and TRBJ2-1; 12 nucleotides line up with TRBD2. V shed 3 bases, J shed 8 bases, and the junction held 8 bases outside the gene matches. This CDR3 region has 16 residues. Per the germline V gene, CDR1 is MRHNA and CDR2 is SNTAGT. CDR3 amino acids: CASSDSGTSGYYEQFF. The CDR3 bases are TGTGCCAGCAGTGATTCCGGGACTAGCGGGTACTATGAGCAGTTCTTC.

In its sample, this clone was seen a few times. The rearrangement uses TRBV27 and TRBJ2-2; TRBD1 matches at 9 bases. Per germline, CDR1 MNHEY and CDR2 SMNVEV (reference sequence). Trimming removed 4 bases from V and 4 bases from J; junction bases left unmatched: 7. This CDR3 is 16 amino acids long. DNA for the CDR3: TGTGCCAGCAGTTCAATACCGGGACAGGGCACCGGGGAGCTGTTTTTT. This translates into CASSSIPGQGTGELFF.